Presented here are 20 T cell receptor beta chains from one specimen sequenced in a study of blood T cells in healthy people across ages. A J-beta primer mix and a sample-barcoded 5' primer were used in a second PCR of roughly 6 to 11 cycles. TCRdb re-called the 5' RACE reads through MiXCR, storing one row per CDR3 protein. The table has about 1.4 million distinct CDR3 sequences, roughly 64% seen once. The sequencing input was blood. Receptors originate from a man aged 18-30 years in good health.

This clonotype is a singleton in its sample. The V and J genes are TRBV14 and TRBJ2-7, with 9 nucleotides matching TRBD1. With V trimmed by 5 bases and J by 2 bases, 7 bases remained unmatched. This CDR3 region has 15 residues. Germline V CDR1 and CDR2: SGHDN, FVKESK. The CDR3 DNA reads as TGTGCCAGCAGCGTCCGGGGACAGGGACCCTACGAGCAGTACTTC. Its translation: CASSVRGQGPYEQYF.

The J gene is TRBJ2-3, the V gene TRBV5-1, with D uncertain. The CDR3 contains 16 residues. V gave up 0 bases and J gave up 0 bases, with 11 bases separating them. Germline V CDR1 and CDR2: SGHRS, YFSETQ. CDR3 in amino acids: CASSLDASTSTDTQYF. The CDR3 nucleotides are TGCGCCAGCAGCTTGGATGCTAGTACTAGCACAGATACGCAGTATTTT.

This clonotype was detected a few times. This chain links TRBV29-1 with TRBJ2-1; TRBD1 matches 10 bases. V lost 4 bases, J lost 6 bases, and 9 bases stayed unmatched. The CDR3 consists of 15 residues. Germline lookup yields CDR1 SQVTM and CDR2 ANQGSEA. The DNA for the CDR3 is TGCAGCGTTGGGCCAACCGGGACAGGGGCCAATGAGCAGTTCTTC. This encodes CSVGPTGTGANEQFF.

The V and J genes are TRBV6-1 and TRBJ2-7, with D possibly TRBD1 on 5 matching bases. CDR1 is MNHNS, CDR2 SASEGT, per germline. Trimming pared 5 bases from V and 6 bases from J, leaving 14 bases between. The CDR3 is 13 residues long. In DNA form, the CDR3 reads TGTGCCAGCAGTCCCAGGGCCACCTCCGAGCAGTACTTC. This codes for CASSPRATSEQYF.

The rearrangement uses TRBV7-9 and TRBJ2-3, with TRBD1 as a possible D gene (6 bases). With 5 bases removed from V and 6 bases from J, the gap between germline ends came to 21 bases. The CDR3 totals 16 residues. Germline CDR1 and CDR2: SEHNR and FQNEAQ (reference sequence). This CDR3 is CASSPTGTPLGDTQYF. Here the CDR3 DNA reads TGTGCCAGCAGCCCCACGGGGACACCACTTGGGGATACGCAGTATTTT.

The V and J genes are TRBV7-4 and TRBJ2-7; D is perhaps TRBD1 (6 bases). Germline lookup yields CDR1 SGHVT and CDR2 SQSDAQ. This CDR3 comprises 15 residues. Trimming took off 7 bases at V and 3 bases at J, with 19 bases between the two ends. The CDR3 reads CASTVGTGWVYEQYF. The CDR3 DNA sequence: TGTGCCAGCACCGTGGGAACAGGGTGGGTCTACGAGCAGTACTTC.

The chain uses TRBV3-1 and TRBJ2-4; the D gene is possibly TRBD1 (5 bases). The J call is doubtful: the DNA matches TRBJ2-7 better. Germline V gives CDR1 LGHDT, CDR2 YNNKEL (reference sequence). CDR3 size: 14 residues. The CDR3 bases are TGTGCCAGCAGCCGGATGGGGCCCTCCTACGAGCAGTACTTC. Translated, it gives CASSRMGPSYEQYF.

This rearrangement joins TRBV29-1 to TRBJ1-2; D gene uncertain. Trimming removed 4 bases at V and 8 bases at J, with 14 bases between. CDR3 length: 12 residues. From germline, CDR1 is SQVTM and CDR2 ANQGSEA. The CDR3 reads CSVAGDTTGYTF. DNA for the CDR3: TGCAGCGTTGCAGGCGATACGACGGGCTACACCTTC.

The CDR3 protein is CSVEVTSAETYEQYF. CDR3 nucleotide sequence: TGCAGCGTTGAAGTGACCAGCGCAGAAACCTACGAGCAGTACTTC. The V gene is TRBV29-1, the J gene TRBJ2-7; no firm D call. The CDR3 consists of 15 residues. Trimming cost V 1 base and J 2 bases, with 15 bases left between them. From germline, CDR1 is SQVTM and CDR2 ANQGSEA.

This clonotype was detected only a few times. The chain carries TRBV29-1 and TRBJ2-7, with D perhaps given as TRBD1 or TRBD2 (6 bases each). CDR1 is SQVTM, CDR2 ANQGSEA, per germline. The CDR3 has 12 residues. Trimming shortened V by 7 bases and J by 2 bases, and 12 bases separated the two germline ends. The CDR3 protein is CSAQEGAYEQYF. The CDR3 region has the DNA TGCAGCGCCCAGGAGGGGGCCTACGAGCAGTACTTC.

V usage is TRBV20-1 and J usage is TRBJ2-7; the match to TRBD2 covers 13 bases. The germline CDR1 and CDR2 sequences are DFQATT and SNEGSKA (reference sequence). CDR3 length: 15 amino acids. V shed 6 bases and J 0 bases; nucleotides not matched to a gene: 5. The CDR3 sequence is CSATRLAGGSYEQYF. The CDR3 DNA reads as TGCAGTGCAACCCGACTAGCGGGAGGCTCCTACGAGCAGTACTTC.

The genes are TRBV4-1 and TRBJ2-5; D is possibly TRBD2 (5 bases). Germline V gene lookup returns CDR1 MGHRA and CDR2 YSYEKL. The CDR3 runs 19 residues. The V end was cut by 0 bases, the J end by 1 base, with 21 bases between. The CDR3 loop is CASSQDSTGLAPGQETQYF. In DNA, the CDR3 is TGCGCCAGCAGCCAAGATTCAACCGGCCTAGCACCAGGCCAAGAGACCCAGTACTTC.

The genes are TRBV5-1 and TRBJ2-1; D is ambiguous. Germline lookup yields CDR1 SGHRS and CDR2 YFSETQ. The CDR3 length is 15 residues. V lost 7 bases and J lost 0, with 14 bases in between. CDR3 coding DNA: TGCGCCAGCGGCGGAGAGTACAGCTCCTACAATGAGCAGTTCTTC. It encodes CASGGEYSSYNEQFF.

The chain recombines TRBV4-3 with TRBJ1-4, with unresolved D. Germline assignment: CDR1 LGHNA and CDR2 YSLEER. V lost 1 base and J 13 bases, leaving 16 bases between the germline ends. This CDR3 region has 14 residues. Written as DNA, the CDR3 is TGCGCCAGCAGCCAAGTCAGTAGCCCCGGGATACTGTTTTTT. Encoded protein: CASSQVSSPGILFF.

The chain uses TRBV12-3 or TRBV12-4 and TRBJ2-5, with TRBD1 matching over 9 bases. Trimming removed 7 bases from V and 6 bases from J; junction bases left unmatched: 6. The CDR3 is 13 amino acids. CDR3 DNA sequence: TGTGCCAGCACCCTGGGACAGGGAAAGACCCAGTACTTC. It is translated as CASTLGQGKTQYF.

V is TRBV20-1 and J is TRBJ1-1; a possible D gene is TRBD1 (5 bases). The CDR3 totals 13 residues. V lost 8 bases, J lost 2 bases, and 15 bases lay in between. Germline V lookup: CDR1 DFQATT, CDR2 SNEGSKA (reference sequence). The CDR3 loop is CSSKTGVNTEAFF. The CDR3 DNA is TGCAGTTCGAAAACAGGAGTTAACACTGAAGCTTTCTTT.

V and J are TRBV7-9 and TRBJ2-1; 14 bases are shared with TRBD2. Germline V gives CDR1 SEHNR, CDR2 FQNEAQ (reference sequence). Trimming at V came to 5 bases and at J to 5 bases, leaving 5 bases not matched to a gene. CDR3 length: 16 amino acids. CDR3 in amino acids: CASSPGTSGGDNEQFF. For the CDR3, the DNA is TGTGCCAGCAGCCCGGGGACTAGCGGGGGTGACAATGAGCAGTTCTTC.

This CDR3 is CATSHPGQQETQYF. CDR3 DNA sequence: TGTGCCACCAGCCATCCGGGACAGCAAGAGACCCAGTACTTC. The J gene is TRBJ2-5, the V gene TRBV24-1; 7 bases match TRBD1. CDR3 length: 14 amino acids. Germline assignment: CDR1 KGHDR and CDR2 SFDVKD. V trimming: 7 bases; J trimming: 2 bases; junction bases outside the gene matches: 6.

The chain links TRBV29-1 to TRBJ2-6; unclear D gene. Trimming took 5 bases from V and 0 from J, leaving 8 bases between them. This CDR3 contains 14 residues. The germline V gene has CDR1 SQVTM and CDR2 ANQGSEA. The CDR3 is CSVWKSSGANVLTF. The CDR3 DNA follows: TGCAGCGTTTGGAAGAGCTCTGGGGCCAACGTCCTGACTTTC.

This chain joins TRBV6-5 and TRBJ1-4; no clear D gene. Germline V CDR1 and CDR2: MNHEY, SVGAGI. V dropped 4 bases and J dropped 5 bases, with 17 bases sitting between them. The CDR3 has 16 residues. CDR3 sequence: CASSFATGSRNEKLFF. The CDR3, as DNA: TGTGCCAGCAGTTTTGCAACCGGGTCGAGGAATGAAAAACTGTTTTTT.